The next 32 T cell receptor beta chains were all read from a single sample in a study of cytomegalovirus exposure and HLA in healthy donors. PCR involved 60 Vbeta and 13 Jbeta primers. Clones were read by immunoSEQ multiplex PCR, and TCRdb kept only the in-frame ones, dropping some. The table has roughly 110,000 clones, around 77% seen once; the top ten hold approximately 11%. The sample was PBMCs. The receptors originated from a man aged 40-50 years in good health and CMV-seropositive.

The J gene is TRBJ2-7, the V gene TRBV27; 8 nucleotides match TRBD2. The V and J ends lost 3 bases and 5 bases, in that order; junction bases with no gene match: 9. CDR3 length equals 15 residues. In germline, CDR1 is MNHEY, CDR2 SMNVEV (reference sequence). The CDR3 DNA reads TGTGCCAGCAGTTTTAACCGGGGGGGGATGAACGAGCAGTACTTC. Translation gives CASSFNRGGMNEQYF.

This clone was picked up a small number of times. V is TRBV27 and J is TRBJ2-7; 12 bases agree with TRBD2. This CDR3 is built from 14 residues. Per germline, CDR1 MNHEY and CDR2 SMNVEV (reference sequence). V gave up 6 bases and J gave up 2 bases; unmatched junction bases: 2. CDR3 nucleotide sequence: TGTGCCAGCAGGCGACTAGCGGGGGCCTACGAGCAGTACTTC. Encoded protein: CASRRLAGAYEQYF.

The chain has TRBV7-8 and TRBJ1-2; D ambiguous. CDR1 SGHVS and CDR2 FQNEAQ come from the germline V gene. This CDR3 has 15 amino acids. The V end lost 5 bases, the J end lost 2 bases, and 15 bases lay between the germline ends. The CDR3 DNA follows: TGTGCCAGCAGCATGAGGGTCCCCCTAAACTATGGCTACACCTTC. Its translation is CASSMRVPLNYGYTF.

The gene calls are TRBV15 and TRBJ1-2; D is ambiguous. V lost 0 bases and J lost 5, with 7 bases in between. The CDR3 runs to 13 residues. Per germline, CDR1 LNHNV and CDR2 YYDKDF (reference sequence). The CDR3: CATSRDLSYGYTF. The CDR3 bases are TGTGCCACCAGCAGAGATCTATCTTATGGCTACACCTTC.

The chain uses TRBV7-9 and TRBJ2-1; TRBD1 is a possible D gene (6 bases). This CDR3 is built from 17 residues. CDR1 is SEHNR and CDR2 is FQNEAQ in the germline V gene (reference sequence). The germline V and J ends were trimmed by 1 base and 4 bases, with 17 bases remaining between them. The DNA of the CDR3 is TGTGCCAGCAGCTTAGAACCAGGGGCGCTGATTTACAATGAGCAGTTCTTC. Translating gives CASSLEPGALIYNEQFF. Full variable domain (remainder filled in from reference TRBV7-9 and TRBJ2-1): DTGVSQNPRHKITKRGQNVTFRCDPISEHNRLYWYRQTLGQGPEFLTYFQNEAQLEKSRLLSDRFSAERPKGSFSTLEIQRTEQGDSAMYLCASSLEPGALIYNEQFFGPGTRLTVL.

On this clone itself: Mismatch with germline at one junction end may stem from a read error. The rearrangement uses TRBV7-7 and TRBJ2-5; the match to TRBD1 covers 10 bases. The CDR3 is 16 residues long. Per germline, CDR1 SSHAT and CDR2 FNYEAQ (reference sequence). The CDR3 DNA sequence: TGTGCTAGCAGCTTAGAGGGACAGGGGTACGCGGAGACCCAGTACTTC. Its translation is CASSLEGQGYAETQYF.

The V gene is TRBV2, the J gene TRBJ2-2; TRBD1 aligns across 7 bases. V was pared by 6 bases and J by 5 bases, with 12 bases of the junction left unmatched. Per the germline V gene, CDR1 is SNHLY and CDR2 is FYNNEI. This CDR3 comprises 16 residues. The CDR3 DNA follows: TGTGCCAGCAGCCCCCGACAGGGTAGGAATACCGGGGAGCTGTTTTTT. Its protein is CASSPRQGRNTGELFF.

The V gene is TRBV18, the J gene TRBJ1-1; no clear D gene. Trimming cost V 3 bases and J 1 base, with 12 bases left between them. The CDR3 extends over 15 amino acids. Germline CDR1 reads KGHSH; CDR2 reads LQKENI. The CDR3 bases are TGTGCCAGCTCACCGAGTCCTCAGGAGAACACTGAAGCTTTCTTT. Encoded protein: CASSPSPQENTEAFF.

V is TRBV28 and J is TRBJ2-4; the match to TRBD1 covers 10 bases. The CDR3 has 16 amino acids. The J segment lost 12 bases and the V segment lost 3 bases, leaving 14 bases of the junction unmatched. The germline V gene encodes CDR1 MDHEN and CDR2 SYDVKM. The CDR3: CASSLGTGAASGSQYF. The CDR3, as DNA: TGTGCCAGCAGTTTGGGGACAGGGGCAGCGTCGGGCAGTCAGTACTTC.

This clone occurred a few times. The gene calls are TRBV20-1 and TRBJ1-6; no clear D gene. Germline values: CDR1 DFQATT, CDR2 SNEGSKA (reference sequence). The ends were cut back, 2 bases at V and 13 bases at J, with 9 bases in the middle. The CDR3 loop spans 11 amino acids. The CDR3, as DNA: TGCAGTGCTAGACCCCGCGGGCCCCTCCACTTT. The encoded protein is CSARPRGPLHF.

The CDR3 coding sequence is TGTGCCAGCAGCTTAGAGGGGGCAATGGTGGGGAGCCAAGAGACCCAGTACTTC. This translates into CASSLEGAMVGSQETQYF. The chain has TRBV11-2 and TRBJ2-5, with D tentatively TRBD1 (6 bases). Germline V CDR1 and CDR2: SGHAT, FQNNGV. CDR3 length: 18 residues. Deletions cut 0 bases from V and 1 base from J, with 18 bases between.

This chain links TRBV10-1 with TRBJ1-2; D perhaps matches TRBD1 (6 bases). This CDR3 region has 16 residues. V was trimmed by 6 bases and J by 1 base, leaving 18 bases between them. Germline lookup yields CDR1 WNHNN and CDR2 SYGVQD (reference sequence). Here the CDR3 reads CASRDGQTELNYGYTF. Written as DNA, the CDR3 is TGCGCCAGCAGGGATGGACAGACGGAGCTTAACTATGGCTACACCTTC.

This chain connects TRBV15 to TRBJ1-2; tentatively, D is TRBD1 (6 bases). CDR1 and CDR2 from the germline V gene are LNHNV and YYDKDF (reference sequence). The CDR3 extends over 16 amino acids. The germline V and J ends were trimmed by 3 bases and 4 bases, with 18 bases remaining between them. CDR3 DNA sequence: TGTGCCACCAGCAGCGACTTGGGACATTCGGGCTATGGCTACACCTTC. This codes for CATSSDLGHSGYGYTF.

This clone has more than one count but fewer than ten. The chain recombines TRBV2 with TRBJ1-5; TRBD1 matches at 8 bases. The J segment lost 0 bases and the V segment lost 7 bases, leaving 5 bases of the junction unmatched. CDR1 is SNHLY and CDR2 is FYNNEI in the germline V gene. The CDR3 has 15 residues. The CDR3 is CASTKQGVSNQPQHF. DNA of the CDR3: TGTGCCAGCACTAAACAGGGGGTTAGCAATCAGCCCCAGCATTTT.

This clone was detected only once. A junction end diverges from the germline sequence, so it may reflect a read error. The chain links TRBV7-9 to TRBJ1-3; a weak D match, TRBD1 (5 bases). The germline V gene encodes CDR1 SEHNR and CDR2 FQNEAQ (reference sequence). CDR3 size: 18 residues. As DNA, the CDR3 is TGTTCCAGCAGCTTAGAAAGTTTCGGGGGACCCTCTGGAAACACCATATATTTT. Encoded protein: CSSSLESFGGPSGNTIYF. Using reference TRBV7-9 and TRBJ1-3 for the parts outside the CDR3, the full variable domain is DTGVSQNPRHKITKRGQNVTFRCDPISEHNRLYWYRQTLGQGPEFLTYFQNEAQLEKSRLLSDRFSAERPKGSFSTLEIQRTEQGDSAMYLCSSSLESFGGPSGNTIYFGEGSWLTVV.

The V call is TRBV2, the J call TRBJ1-5; 11 nucleotides align to TRBD1. The CDR3 contains 14 residues. Trimming cost V 6 bases and J 6 bases; bases outside gene matches: 4. Germline assignment: CDR1 SNHLY and CDR2 FYNNEI. CDR3 in amino acids: CASRGQGVGQPQHF. As DNA, the CDR3 is TGTGCCAGCAGGGGACAGGGGGTAGGTCAGCCCCAGCATTTT.

This rearrangement joins TRBV7-9 to TRBJ2-1; TRBD2 aligns across 9 bases. This CDR3 comprises 18 residues. CDR1 SEHNR and CDR2 FQNEAQ come from the germline V gene (reference sequence). V was pared by 2 bases and J by 7 bases, with 15 bases of the junction left unmatched. CDR3 sequence: CASSLRGTGGGARNEQFF. CDR3 in DNA: TGTGCCAGCAGCTTACGAGGGACTGGCGGGGGGGCCCGTAATGAGCAGTTCTTC.

This chain links TRBV28 with TRBJ2-1; 15 bases line up with TRBD2. The CDR3 runs 18 residues. Losses at the gene ends were 5 bases for V and 0 bases for J; bases not matched to a gene: 5. Per the germline V gene, CDR1 is MDHEN and CDR2 is SYDVKM. CDR3 DNA sequence: TGTGCCAGCAGTCCCGGACTAGCGGGGGGGACCTCCTACAATGAGCAGTTCTTC. Protein product: CASSPGLAGGTSYNEQFF.

The chain is built from TRBV7-2 and TRBJ2-7; 10 nucleotides line up with TRBD1. This CDR3 comprises 16 residues. Unmatched junction bases numbered 10, after V lost 2 bases and J lost 6 bases. Per the germline V gene, CDR1 is SGHTA and CDR2 is FQGNSA. CDR3 in DNA: TGTGCCAGCAGCTTAACTCGACAGGGGGCAAATGGCGAGCAGTACTTC. Amino acids: CASSLTRQGANGEQYF.

This chain joins TRBV9 and TRBJ2-5, with 8 bases identical to TRBD1. The better agreement between TRBJ2-7 and the DNA end casts doubt on the J call. Looked up from germline, CDR1 is SGDLS and CDR2 is YYNGEE. This CDR3 region has 16 residues. The CDR3 DNA is TGTGCCAGCAGCGTAGCCCTCTTAGACAGGGGTGGCGAGCAGTACTTC. This translates into CASSVALLDRGGEQYF.

This chain connects TRBV28 to TRBJ1-1; TRBD1 agrees at 7 bases. CDR1 MDHEN and CDR2 SYDVKM come from the germline V gene. The trim removed 5 bases at V and 11 bases at J, leaving 11 bases unmatched. This CDR3 contains 13 residues. CDR3 sequence reads: CASSIRQGVGAFF. The CDR3 DNA reads TGTGCCAGCAGTATAAGACAGGGAGTGGGGGCTTTCTTT. The entire variable domain, with the rest obtained from reference TRBV28 and TRBJ1-1, is as follows: DVKVTQSSRYLVKRTGEKVFLECVQDMDHENMFWYRQDPGLGLRLIYFSYDVKMKEKGDIPEGYSVSREKKERFSLILESASTNQTSMYLCASSIRQGVGAFFGQGTRLTVV.

The V and J genes are TRBV7-6 and TRBJ2-5, with D perhaps TRBD1 (5 bases). V dropped 6 bases and J dropped 5 bases, with 16 bases sitting between them. The CDR3 is 14 amino acids. CDR1 is SGHVS and CDR2 is FNYEAQ in the germline V gene. Here the CDR3 reads CASSAQWGRETQYF. In DNA, the CDR3 is TGTGCCAGCAGTGCGCAATGGGGCCGGGAGACCCAGTACTTC.

CDR3: CASSPNYSTGELFF. The CDR3 nucleotides are TGTGCCAGCAGTCCAAACTACTCCACCGGGGAGCTGTTTTTT. This chain joins TRBV7-2 and TRBJ2-2, with no clear D. The V gene's germline CDR1 is SGHTA and CDR2 FQGNSA. Trimming shortened V by 6 bases and J by 4 bases, and 12 bases separated the two germline ends. This CDR3 comprises 14 residues.

The CDR3 DNA is TGTGCCAGCAGCTTATACTGGGACACACACCAAGAGACCCAGTACTTC. This codes for CASSLYWDTHQETQYF. The V gene is TRBV7-3, the J gene TRBJ2-5, with D possibly matching TRBD1 (6 bases). Trimming shortened V by 2 bases and J by 0 bases, and 13 bases separated the two germline ends. Germline V CDR1 and CDR2: SGHTA, FQGTGA. The CDR3 runs 16 residues.

This rearrangement joins TRBV7-3 to TRBJ1-6; 8 bases agree with TRBD1. Trimming removed 5 bases from V and 10 bases from J; junction bases left unmatched: 4. Germline V gene sequence: CDR1 SGHTA, CDR2 FQGTGA. The CDR3 is made up of 13 amino acids. The CDR3 sequence is CASSGRQGSPLHF. In nucleotides, the CDR3 is TGTGCCAGCAGCGGTAGACAGGGGTCACCCCTCCACTTT.

The chain uses TRBV25-1 and TRBJ2-1; TRBD1 matches 10 bases. The V gene's germline CDR1 is MGHDK and CDR2 SYGVNS. The J segment lost 7 bases and the V segment lost 10 bases, leaving 4 bases of the junction unmatched. This CDR3 contains 12 residues. The DNA for the CDR3 is TGTGCCACTTTGGGACAGGGGAATGAGCAGTTCTTC. It codes for CATLGQGNEQFF.

In this sample, this clone turned up once. V gene TRBV5-8 combines with J gene TRBJ2-1; D is unresolved. V gave up 2 bases and J gave up 0 bases, with 9 bases separating them. Germline CDR1 is SGHTS and CDR2 is YDEGEE. The CDR3 is made up of 15 amino acids. The CDR3 spells CASSFYRSSYNEQFF. CDR3 bases: TGTGCCAGCAGCTTTTACCGGAGCTCCTACAATGAGCAGTTCTTC.

This clone was detected a few times. The chain combines TRBV2 with TRBJ2-7; 7 nucleotides match TRBD1. The CDR3 length is 14 residues. Germline V CDR1 and CDR2: SNHLY, FYNNEI. V trimming: 1 base; J trimming: 2 bases; junction bases outside the gene matches: 2. This CDR3 is CASSEDQGAYEQYF. Written as DNA, the CDR3 is TGTGCCAGCAGTGAAGATCAGGGGGCCTACGAGCAGTACTTC.

This clone has only a few counts. This rearrangement joins TRBV19 to TRBJ2-3, with 9 bases identical to TRBD2. Germline assignment: CDR1 LNHDA and CDR2 SQIVND (reference sequence). The J segment lost 5 bases and the V segment lost 6 bases, leaving 9 bases of the junction unmatched. The CDR3 is 15 amino acids. In DNA form, the CDR3 reads TGTGCCAGTAGCCCGACGGCGGGGGGGGGAGATACGCAGTATTTT. Protein sequence: CASSPTAGGGDTQYF.

V usage is TRBV28 and J usage is TRBJ1-6; D might be TRBD1 (5 bases). Trimming pared 6 bases from V and 10 bases from J, leaving 19 bases between. Germline CDR1 is MDHEN and CDR2 is SYDVKM. The CDR3 runs 15 residues. CDR3 sequence reads: CASRQQVGVRSPLHF. In DNA form, the CDR3 reads TGTGCCAGCAGACAACAAGTAGGGGTACGGTCACCCCTCCACTTT. Full variable domain (missing parts from reference TRBV28 and TRBJ1-6): DVKVTQSSRYLVKRTGEKVFLECVQDMDHENMFWYRQDPGLGLRLIYFSYDVKMKEKGDIPEGYSVSREKKERFSLILESASTNQTSMYLCASRQQVGVRSPLHFGNGTRLTVT.

CDR3 bases: TGTGCCAGCAGCCCTGACAGGGGGCAGGTCTACACCTTC. It is translated as CASSPDRGQVYTF. The chain combines TRBV11-2 with TRBJ1-2; 10 bases fit TRBD1. The CDR3 is 13 amino acids. J was trimmed by 10 bases and V by 5 bases; bases with no gene match: 7. The V gene's germline CDR1 is SGHAT and CDR2 FQNNGV. The full variable domain, with the rest looked up from reference TRBV11-2 and TRBJ1-2, is EAGVAQSPRYKIIEKRQSVAFWCNPISGHATLYWYQQILGQGPKLLIQFQNNGVVDDSQLPKDRFSAERLKGVDSTLKIQPAKLEDSAVYLCASSPDRGQVYTFGSGTRLTVV.

The chain carries TRBV7-2 and TRBJ2-1, with TRBD2 matching over 9 bases. V was pared by 3 bases and J by 7 bases, with 1 base of the junction left unmatched. This CDR3 region has 13 residues. Germline V CDR1 and CDR2: SGHTA, FQGNSA. The CDR3 loop is CASSLAGGNEQFF. CDR3 DNA sequence: TGTGCCAGCAGCTTGGCGGGGGGGAATGAGCAGTTCTTC. The complete variable domain, with remaining parts taken from reference TRBV7-2 and TRBJ2-1, reads GAGVSQSPSNKVTEKGKDVELRCDPISGHTALYWYRQSLGQGLEFLIYFQGNSAPDKSGLPSDRFSAERTGGSVSTLTIQRTQQEDSAVYLCASSLAGGNEQFFGPGTRLTVL.